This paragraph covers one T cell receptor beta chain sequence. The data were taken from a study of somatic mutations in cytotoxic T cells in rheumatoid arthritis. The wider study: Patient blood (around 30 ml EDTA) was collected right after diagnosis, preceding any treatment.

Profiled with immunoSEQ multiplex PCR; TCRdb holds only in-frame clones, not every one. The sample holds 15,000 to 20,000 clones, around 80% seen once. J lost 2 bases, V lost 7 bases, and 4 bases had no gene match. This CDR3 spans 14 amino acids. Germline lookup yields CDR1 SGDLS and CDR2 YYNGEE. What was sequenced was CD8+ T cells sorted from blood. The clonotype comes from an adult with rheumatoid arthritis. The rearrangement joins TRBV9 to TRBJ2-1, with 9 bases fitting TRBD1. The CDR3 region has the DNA TGTGCCAGCGACGGGGACAGGGCCTACAATGAGCAGTTCTTC. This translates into CASDGDRAYNEQFF.